This entry is about one T cell receptor (beta chain). This clone has a handful of counts. This receptor's antigen is unknown. No qualities accompany the bases; no much larger clone lies one base away. Between the V and J ends, shortened by 4 bases and 5 bases respectively, the junction contains 9 bases. The CDR3 has 13 amino acids, counting the end cysteine and phenylalanine. Only the CDR3 part of the read is kept: 39 bases, read in frame from the first base. From a lookup of the germline V gene (reference sequence), CDR1 and CDR2 are LNHDA and SQIVND. Donors were healthy HIV-negative adults with no recently reported acute infections or vaccinations. Every donor was a Caucasian adult living in Nashville, Tennessee, USA. CD4+ T cells were enriched by magnetic negative selection; naive cells were then positively selected on CD45RA, and the negative fraction formed the memory subset. Blood was collected by leukapheresis, and PBMCs were isolated by Ficoll-Histopaque density gradient centrifugation and then cryopreserved in liquid nitrogen vapor phase. Analytical flow cytometry was used to check the purity and quantity of every magnetically sorted T cell population. Each sorted fraction had its genomic DNA isolated and then quantified by UV absorbance on a Nanodrop 2000c.

The data stem from a study of shared clonotypes between healthy human individuals (dated by TCRdb to about 2020). Turning to the overall study: The cohort comprised a couple of women and a few men aged 18 to 49 years. For each donor, CD4 naive and CD4 memory were each given three plates, CD8 naive was given two plates, and CD8 memory was given one plate. To increase sequencing depth and limit assay-specific biases, different laboratories used diverse techniques to prepare libraries and sequence TCR repertoires. Blood TCR repertoires of about 5 healthy adults were deeply sequenced to estimate repertoire size and the extent of clonotype sharing between individuals. Between about 0.8 and 9 billion PBMCs per donor were obtained by leukapheresis.

The paper's findings and limits, for the study overall: Across four donors, 5% to 6% of naive CD4, roughly 3.8% of naive CD8, around 2.1% of memory CD4, and approximately 0.4% of memory CD8 clonotypes were shared. Sampling was limited to blood, and TCR repertoires in tissue likely differ from TCR repertoires in blood. Naive subsets generally had larger estimated clonotype richness than memory subsets. Compared with non-shared clonotypes, the clonotypes found in all four sorted-subset donors had higher generation probabilities. The small number of donors limited the genetic and exposure-history diversity represented. Rarefaction of sorted-subset datasets indicated incomplete sequencing despite the large sequencing depth. Pairwise subsampling led to the expectation that sequencing depth would affect the degree of clonotype sharing among donors.

Using the deep immunoSEQ assay, multiplex PCR amplified TCR CDR3 regions from genomic DNA. Genomic DNA extracted from each cell subset was distributed evenly over all wells of several immunoSEQ 96-well plates, and each plate served as one replicate. For sorted subsets, roughly 190 ng of genomic DNA, equivalent to tens of thousands of T cell genomes, went into each replicate PCR. Purified libraries were quantified with a Qubit 3.0 fluorometer, sized on a Bioanalyzer 2100, and re-quantified with the KAPA Library Quantification kit. Every immunoSEQ 96-well plate was sequenced on a dedicated single-read 150-cycle Illumina NextSeq 550 flow cell. Processing in the source paper ran as follows. Because only junctional sequences without quality scores were contained in the immunoSEQ output, filtering matching that applied to full-length reads could not be performed. To assign V/J genes and CDR3, sequences were annotated using PyIR, a Python wrapper for IgBLAST v1.9, with IMGT germline references. Any read was removed if the V/J assignment was weak (E-value above 1e-6), the CDR3 was missing, or the read contained stop codons, out-of-frame junctions, or ambiguous translated residues. V3J clonotypes were defined by identical inferred V gene, J gene, and CDR3 amino acid sequence. Percentage overlap between repertoires was calculated by dividing the number of shared unique clonotypes by the size of the smaller repertoire. RTK rarefaction, the Chao1 estimator, and Recon v2.1 estimates of unobserved clonotypes were used to assess repertoire richness. For all TCRbeta clonotypes obtained by the gDNA method from a handful of donors, generation probabilities were computed with OLGA. Not all clones reach the TCRdb copy of this immuneACCESS table, which keeps in-frame sequences only. Checked studies attribute under half of the gap to unresolved V genes and leave the rest unexplained. The V and J calls and clone size were taken over from that table, and D and trimming were inferred from the DNA. The sample table records under 600,000 clones; 90% to 97% of these occur just once. The top ten hold approximately 0.067% of the sample.

This chain joins TRBV19 to TRBJ1-5; the D gene identity is not certain. Sequencing was performed on naive CD4+ T cells sorted from blood. Sample cell subset or site, as interpreted from the label and publication: CD45RA+ positively selected. This sequence was found in a woman between 25 and 40 years old in good health. For the CDR3, the sequence is CASSTDIHQPQHF. The sequenced DNA is TGTGCCAGTAGTACCGACATTCATCAGCCCCAGCATTTT. The full variable domain, with segments outside the CDR3 supplied by the reference TRBV19 and TRBJ1-5 proteins, appears as DGGITQSPKYLFRKEGQNVTLSCEQNLNHDAMYWYRQDPGQGLRLIYYSQIVNDFQKGDIAEGYSVSREKKESFPLTVTSAQKNPTAFYLCASSTDIHQPQHFGDGTRLSIL.